The 27 T cell receptor beta chains below were found in one sample sequenced in a study of blood T cells in healthy people across ages (dated by TCRdb to the mid-2010s). The receptor library was made with 5' RACE. The listed sequencing device is Illumina HiSeq 2500. A second about 6 to 11 cycle PCR used a sample-barcoded 5' primer and a J-beta primer mix. Starting from the raw public reads, TCRdb applied fastp trimming at Q25, assembled clones with MiXCR and retained in-frame beta chains. Rows are combined by CDR3 protein, so each entry shows the most common genes and DNA. This sample holds around 710,000 distinct CDR3 sequences; about 42% were observed only once. 20% to 25% of the sample belongs to the ten largest clones. The source material was blood. The origin of the receptors is a woman in her sixties or seventies in good health.

Comments on this clonotype: Sequence at one end of the junction differs from germline and may be a read error. The chain recombines TRBV12-3 or TRBV12-4 with TRBJ2-1, with 10 bases fitting TRBD2. The CDR3 contains 16 residues. Here the CDR3 reads CASRPSSGSSYHEQFF. Here the CDR3 DNA reads TGTGCCAGCAGGCCATCTAGCGGGAGCTCCTACCATGAGCAGTTCTTC.

Ten or more counts support this clonotype. The rearrangement links TRBV7-2 to TRBJ2-3; TRBD2 agrees at 8 bases. Germline CDR1 reads SGHTA; CDR2 reads FQGNSA. The CDR3 covers 17 residues. Germline trimming cut 4 bases from V and 1 base from J; bases unmatched to any gene: 10. CDR3 amino acids: CASSYSAGAGGTDTQYF. The CDR3 DNA follows: TGTGCCAGCAGCTACTCGGCGGGAGCGGGGGGCACAGATACGCAGTATTTT.

The gene calls are TRBV9 and TRBJ2-1, with 14 positions matching TRBD2. The V and J ends lost 0 bases and 10 bases, in that order; junction bases with no gene match: 9. This CDR3 has 17 residues. Germline values: CDR1 SGDLS, CDR2 YYNGEE. This CDR3 is CASSVGGLAGGMWEQFF. Here the CDR3 DNA reads TGTGCCAGCAGCGTAGGAGGACTAGCGGGGGGCATGTGGGAGCAGTTCTTC.

The genes are TRBV4-3 and TRBJ1-6, with D perhaps matching TRBD1 (6 bases). The ends were cut back, 1 base at V and 0 bases at J, with 10 bases in the middle. This CDR3 is built from 17 residues. Germline CDR1 LGHNA, CDR2 YSLEER. CDR3 region: CASSQARGGSYNSPLHF. The CDR3 DNA reads TGCGCCAGCAGCCAAGCTAGAGGGGGCTCCTATAATTCACCCCTCCACTTT.

In this sample, this clonotype turned up many times. CDR3 loop: CASSPIRVGSTDTQYF. The CDR3 DNA follows: TGTGCCAGCAGCCCCATTCGGGTTGGGTCTACAGATACGCAGTATTTT. This chain uses TRBV9 with TRBJ2-3; D is unclear. V gave up 4 bases and J gave up 3 bases, with 18 bases separating them. This CDR3 is built from 16 residues. Germline CDR1 is SGDLS and CDR2 is YYNGEE.

The chain has TRBV20-1 and TRBJ1-1; D may be TRBD1 (6 bases). Between the trimmed V and J ends, which lost 6 bases and 4 bases, there was a span of 15 bases. Per germline, CDR1 DFQATT and CDR2 SNEGSKA (reference sequence). The CDR3 loop spans 13 amino acids. In DNA form, the CDR3 reads TGCAGTGCCGGAGGACAGAGGGGCACTGAAGCTTTCTTT. Its protein product is CSAGGQRGTEAFF.

This clonotype was detected ten times or more. The chain carries TRBV6-5 and TRBJ2-7; D gene uncertain. V dropped 6 bases and J dropped 3 bases, with 6 bases sitting between them. Germline V CDR1 and CDR2: MNHEY, SVGAGI. The CDR3 is made up of 11 amino acids. This CDR3 is CASSANYEQYF. CDR3 nucleotide sequence: TGTGCCAGCAGCGCGAACTACGAGCAGTACTTC.

Comment on this clonotype: This may stem from a read error, because a much larger clone lies one nucleotide away. V is TRBV7-3 and J is TRBJ2-7; TRBD2 might be the D (6 bases). The V and J ends lost 5 bases and 7 bases respectively, with 15 bases between them. Looked up from germline, CDR1 is SGHTA and CDR2 is FQGTGA. The CDR3 has 13 residues. The CDR3 sequence: CASSPDYYNEQYF. In DNA, the CDR3 is TGTGCCAGCAGCCCGGACTATTACAATGAGCAGTACTTC.

This chain joins TRBV10-3 and TRBJ1-5; D is undetermined. Germline V lookup: CDR1 ENHRY, CDR2 SYGVKD. The CDR3 sequence is 14 residues long. Trimming left V 0 bases short and J 0 bases short, with 3 bases between. The CDR3 sequence is CAISESSSNQPQHF. As DNA, the CDR3 is TGTGCCATCAGTGAGTCGAGTAGCAATCAGCCCCAGCATTTT.

This chain links TRBV7-3 with TRBJ1-1, with D hard to call. Germline CDR1 SGHTA, CDR2 FQGTGA. CDR3 length: 13 amino acids. The ends were cut back, 3 bases at V and 6 bases at J, with 11 bases in the middle. The CDR3 loop is CASSFFGLPEAFF. Written as DNA, the CDR3 is TGTGCCAGCAGCTTTTTCGGTCTCCCTGAAGCTTTCTTT.

V is TRBV29-1 and J is TRBJ1-1; possible D gene TRBD1, 5 bases. Germline assignment: CDR1 SQVTM and CDR2 ANQGSEA. The CDR3 is 13 residues long. The V and J ends lost 8 bases and 4 bases respectively, with 17 bases between them. This chain's CDR3 is CSRQQVLGTEAFF. In DNA form, the CDR3 reads TGCAGCCGCCAACAGGTTTTGGGCACTGAAGCTTTCTTT.

V is TRBV27 and J is TRBJ1-5; D ambiguous. Germline assignment: CDR1 MNHEY and CDR2 SMNVEV (reference sequence). Deletions cut 2 bases from V and 5 bases from J, with 13 bases between. CDR3 length equals 15 residues. This CDR3 reads CASSLDGSADQPQHF. The CDR3 DNA reads TGTGCCAGCAGTTTAGACGGGTCCGCCGATCAGCCCCAGCATTTT.

The chain carries TRBV6-4 and TRBJ2-2; TRBD1 is a possible D gene (5 bases). CDR1 is MRHNA, CDR2 SNTAGT, per germline. Between the trimmed V and J ends, which lost 4 bases and 2 bases, there was a span of 5 bases. The CDR3 length is 13 residues. CDR3 protein: CASSGTNTGELFF. CDR3 in DNA: TGTGCCAGCAGTGGGACAAACACCGGGGAGCTGTTTTTT.

This clonotype has more than one count but fewer than ten. The genes are TRBV4-2 and TRBJ2-3, with TRBD2 matching 11 bases. The junction had 9 bases not matched to a gene; V was cut back by 1 base and J by 0 bases. Germline V gene sequence: CDR1 LGHNA, CDR2 YNFKEQ. The CDR3 loop spans 19 amino acids. CDR3 amino acids: CASSQGLAGGSGSTDTQYF. CDR3 nucleotides: TGTGCCAGCAGCCAAGGGCTAGCGGGGGGCTCCGGGAGCACAGATACGCAGTATTTT.

The genes are TRBV29-1 and TRBJ2-7; D possibly matches TRBD1 or TRBD2 (5 bases each). V was trimmed by 6 bases and J by 12 bases, leaving 24 bases between them. Germline V CDR1 and CDR2: SQVTM, ANQGSEA. This CDR3 contains 13 residues. The chain's CDR3 is CSVAETGTQLGYF. CDR3 DNA: TGCAGCGTCGCAGAGACCGGGACCCAACTGGGGTACTTC.

This chain links TRBV28 with TRBJ1-1; D gene uncertain. Germline lookup yields CDR1 MDHEN and CDR2 SYDVKM. The CDR3 consists of 14 residues. Trimming cost V 1 base and J 6 bases, with 12 bases left between them. For the CDR3, the DNA is TGTGCCAGCAGTTTATCCGGGGTTAACCCTGAAGCTTTCTTT. As protein: CASSLSGVNPEAFF.

This clonotype was observed a few times. The rearrangement joins TRBV28 to TRBJ1-4; possibly TRBD1 for D (5 bases). The ends were cut back, 6 bases at V and 6 bases at J, with 11 bases in the middle. Germline values: CDR1 MDHEN, CDR2 SYDVKM. CDR3 length: 13 amino acids. The CDR3 reads CASRPQGDEKLFF. Written as DNA, the CDR3 is TGTGCCAGCAGACCCCAGGGAGATGAAAAACTGTTTTTT. Drawing the rest from reference TRBV28 and TRBJ1-4, the complete variable domain is DVKVTQSSRYLVKRTGEKVFLECVQDMDHENMFWYRQDPGLGLRLIYFSYDVKMKEKGDIPEGYSVSREKKERFSLILESASTNQTSMYLCASRPQGDEKLFFGSGTQLSVL.

CDR3 nucleotide sequence: TGCAGTGCTCCCCGGGTGGGACTAGCGCCTACAGATACGCAGTATTTT. As protein: CSAPRVGLAPTDTQYF. This chain joins TRBV20-1 and TRBJ2-3; the match to TRBD2 covers 10 bases. The CDR3 consists of 16 residues. From germline, CDR1 is DFQATT and CDR2 SNEGSKA (reference sequence). Trimming removed 5 bases from V and 3 bases from J; junction bases left unmatched: 11.

The chain couples TRBV30 to TRBJ2-1, with D uncertain. The DNA end favors TRBJ2-7, so the J call may be wrong. CDR3 length: 12 amino acids. Germline loops: CDR1 GTSNPN, CDR2 SVGIG (reference sequence). The CDR3 DNA reads TGTGCCTGGAGTGGACAAGCCTACGAGCAGTACTTC. Protein: CAWSGQAYEQYF.

This chain uses TRBV12-3 or TRBV12-4 with TRBJ1-1, with D uncertain. Trimming pared 7 bases from V and 3 bases from J, leaving 6 bases between. This CDR3 is 11 amino acids long. CDR3 sequence (DNA): TGTGCCAGCACCCCCTACACTGAAGCTTTCTTT. Translating gives CASTPYTEAFF.

V and J are TRBV12-3 or TRBV12-4 and TRBJ2-3, with TRBD1 matching over 7 bases. The length of the CDR3 is 14 residues. J was trimmed by 0 bases and V by 7 bases; bases with no gene match: 4. The CDR3 region is CASIQDRSTDTQYF. CDR3 in DNA: TGTGCCAGCATCCAGGACAGGAGCACAGATACGCAGTATTTT.

The genes are TRBV11-3 and TRBJ2-3; D is perhaps TRBD2 (7 bases). The CDR3 is made up of 17 amino acids. In germline, CDR1 is SGHNT, CDR2 YENEEA. V was cut by 3 bases and J by 6 bases, with 22 bases left in between. The CDR3: CASSFSSSGRGGDTQYF. The CDR3 DNA sequence: TGTGCCAGCAGCTTTAGCTCGTCGGGCAGGGGAGGGGATACGCAGTATTTT.

This clonotype has just a few counts. The rearrangement joins TRBV6-2 or TRBV6-3 to TRBJ2-7; D is possibly TRBD1 (5 bases). Germline values: CDR1 MNHEY, CDR2 SVGEGT. This CDR3 comprises 14 residues. The V end lost 3 bases, the J end lost 5 bases, and 14 bases lay between the germline ends. The CDR3 DNA is TGTGCCAGCAGTTATACCGGAGCGACAGACGAGCAGTACTTC. This sequence encodes CASSYTGATDEQYF.

The rearrangement links TRBV20-1 to TRBJ2-3; D remains unclear. The CDR3 loop spans 11 amino acids. Germline V gene data show CDR1 as DFQATT and CDR2 as SNEGSKA (reference sequence). The V and J ends lost 4 bases and 8 bases respectively, with 10 bases between them. The CDR3 nucleotides are TGCAGTGCTACCTCATTGGGTACGCAGTATTTT. It is translated as CSATSLGTQYF.

The chain has TRBV27 and TRBJ1-6, with TRBD1 identical over 7 bases. The CDR3 length is 15 residues. The germline CDR1 and CDR2 sequences are MNHEY and SMNVEV (reference sequence). V lost 3 bases to trimming and J lost 8 bases; unmatched junction nucleotides: 7. Written as DNA, the CDR3 is TGTGCCAGCAGTTTCTTAGGGACAGCACATTCACCCCTCCACTTT. It translates to CASSFLGTAHSPLHF.

In the case of this clonotype: An end of the junction differs from the germline gene, which may be a read error. The chain employs TRBV20-1 and TRBJ2-1, with TRBD1 as a possible D gene (8 bases). The germline CDR1 and CDR2 sequences are DFQATT and SNEGSKA (reference sequence). The CDR3 consists of 18 residues. The CDR3 sequence: CSAQPDRELERGYNERFF. CDR3 in DNA: TGCAGTGCTCAACCGGACAGGGAGCTAGAGCGGGGATACAATGAGCGGTTCTTC.

This sequence joins TRBV24-1 and TRBJ2-1; D possibly uses TRBD1 or TRBD2 (5 bases each). Germline lookup yields CDR1 KGHDR and CDR2 SFDVKD. This CDR3 contains 15 residues. V lost 3 bases, J lost 1 base, and 9 bases lay in between. The CDR3 DNA is TGTGCCACCAGTGATGGGACCGCGTCCTACAATGAGCAGTTCTTC. Translating it yields CATSDGTASYNEQFF.